This T cell receptor (beta chain) was recorded in a study of blood T cell repertoires in COVID-19. The wider study: Samples representing acute and convalescent COVID-19 were sourced from the United States, Italy and Spain.

Data came from immunoSEQ multiplex PCR; TCRdb stores just in-frame clones and leaves some out. The data show under 200,000 clones, with around four fifths seen just once and nearly 8% held by the top ten. Trimming shortened V by 0 bases and J by 1 base, and 4 bases separated the two germline ends. Germline V gene sequence: CDR1 MGHRA, CDR2 YSYEKL. This CDR3 is 14 amino acids long. Cohort placement rested on clinical history that participants reported themselves. Donors in Cohort 3 counted as recovered after two negative PCRs, clearance, or symptom resolution. The sequencing input was PBMCs or T cells enriched from blood (not recorded which). The rearrangement links TRBV4-1 to TRBJ1-5; no clear D gene. The clonotype originates from a woman between 45 and 65 years old who had recovered from COVID-19. In nucleotides, the CDR3 is TGCGCCAGCAGCCAAGACCAGAGCAATCAGCCCCAGCATTTT. Amino acids: CASSQDQSNQPQHF.